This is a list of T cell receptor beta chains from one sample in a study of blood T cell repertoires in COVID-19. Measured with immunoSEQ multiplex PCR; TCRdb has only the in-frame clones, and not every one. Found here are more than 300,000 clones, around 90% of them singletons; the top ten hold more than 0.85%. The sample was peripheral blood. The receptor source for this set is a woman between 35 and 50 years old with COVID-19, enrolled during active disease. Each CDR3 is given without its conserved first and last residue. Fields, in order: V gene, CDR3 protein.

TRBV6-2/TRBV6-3	ASSYHGLAGIGEQF
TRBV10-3	AITAGQGVGDTQY
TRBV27	ASSLVGGSPLH
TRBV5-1	ASSSPAGNTEAF
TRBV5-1	ASSHRGQGPSNTEAF
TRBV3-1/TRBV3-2	ASSQDRGRRRDTQY
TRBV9	ASSSQTGAGELF
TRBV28	ASSLLGENTEAF
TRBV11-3	ASSERTGLPYNEQF
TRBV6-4	ASSITGGQPF
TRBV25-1	ASSGLYEQY